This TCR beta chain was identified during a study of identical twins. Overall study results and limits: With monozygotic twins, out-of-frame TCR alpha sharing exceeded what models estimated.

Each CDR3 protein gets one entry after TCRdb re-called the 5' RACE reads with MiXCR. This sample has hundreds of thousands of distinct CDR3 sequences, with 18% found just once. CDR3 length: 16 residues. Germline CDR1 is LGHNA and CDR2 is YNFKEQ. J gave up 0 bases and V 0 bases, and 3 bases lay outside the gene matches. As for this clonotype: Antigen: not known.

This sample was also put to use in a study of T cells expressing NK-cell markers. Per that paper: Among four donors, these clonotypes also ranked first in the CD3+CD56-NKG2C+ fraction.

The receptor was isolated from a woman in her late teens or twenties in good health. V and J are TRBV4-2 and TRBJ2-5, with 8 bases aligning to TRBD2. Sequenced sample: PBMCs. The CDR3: CASSQDAGGHQETQYF. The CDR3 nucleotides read TGTGCCAGCAGCCAAGATGCGGGGGGCCACCAAGAGACCCAGTACTTC.